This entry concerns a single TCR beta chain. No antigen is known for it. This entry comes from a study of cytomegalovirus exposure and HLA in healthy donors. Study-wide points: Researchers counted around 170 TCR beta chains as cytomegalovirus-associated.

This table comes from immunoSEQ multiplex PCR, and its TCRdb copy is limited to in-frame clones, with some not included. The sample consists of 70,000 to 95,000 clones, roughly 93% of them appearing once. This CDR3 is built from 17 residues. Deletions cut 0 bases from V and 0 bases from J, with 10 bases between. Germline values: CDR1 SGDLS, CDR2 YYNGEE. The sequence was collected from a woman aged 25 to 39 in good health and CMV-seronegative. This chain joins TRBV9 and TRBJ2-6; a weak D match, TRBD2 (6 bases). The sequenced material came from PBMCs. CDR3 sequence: CASSVDSGSSGANVLTF. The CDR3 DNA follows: TGTGCCAGCAGCGTAGATTCCGGGAGCTCTGGGGCCAACGTCCTGACTTTC.